This T cell receptor (beta chain) was sequenced in a study of OX40 agonist ivuxolimab in advanced cancers. Overall study context: Across the patients, intravenous ivuxolimab was delivered every 2 weeks at 0.01 to 10 mg/kg. Participants averaged about 66 years of age (range about 23 to 79) and were less than 85% male. General study points: Some of the lowest clonal expansion was seen in partial responders at 0.1-3.0 mg/kg.

A few counts support this clone. The antigen remains unidentified. CDR3 length: 14 residues. V lost 4 bases, J lost 4 bases, and 12 bases lay in between. Germline V lookup: CDR1 ENHRY, CDR2 SYGVKD. Sequencing was performed with immunoSEQ multiplex PCR; in TCRdb, only in-frame clones are kept and a portion is missing. The table lists approximately 37,000 clones, 65% to 80% of them singletons. This TCR was recovered from an adult with an advanced solid tumor such as melanoma, head and neck, liver or kidney cancer. The sample consisted of CD4+ or CD8+ T cells sorted from blood, taken in a trial of the OX40 agonist ivuxolimab. The chain recombines TRBV10-3 with TRBJ2-3; no reliable D call. The CDR3 bases are TGTGCCATCAGTGGTTACGGTAGAGCAGATACGCAGTATTTT. Its translation: CAISGYGRADTQYF.